This T cell receptor (beta chain) was identified in a study of T cell responses to AZD1222 COVID-19 vaccine. The assay was immunoSEQ multiplex PCR, and TCRdb's table has in-frame clones only and misses some. The sample records fewer than 180,000 clones, about 95% being singletons. CDR3 length: 14 amino acids. V was cut by 5 bases and J by 0 bases, with 9 bases left in between. Germline lookup yields CDR1 SEHNR and CDR2 FQNEAQ (reference sequence). The input for sequencing was peripheral blood, taken on day 0 of AZD1222 vaccination. V gene TRBV7-9 combines with J gene TRBJ2-3, with a weak D call TRBD2 (6 bases). The sequence derives from an adult in good health. CDR3 residues: CASSQGTSTDTQYF. Written as DNA, the CDR3 is TGTGCCAGCAGCCAAGGGACTAGCACAGATACGCAGTATTTT.